The next 25 T cell receptor beta chains were all read from a single sample in a study of blood T cell repertoires in COVID-19. The method was immunoSEQ multiplex PCR; TCRdb's version includes in-frame clones alone and lacks a portion of them. The sample holds 75,000 or so clones, 88% seen once. The specimen was peripheral blood. Receptor source: a man aged 50-59 years with acute or convalescent COVID-19.

The rearrangement uses TRBV5-1 and TRBJ1-5, with D possibly TRBD1 on 6 matching bases. CDR1 is SGHRS, CDR2 YFSETQ, per germline. The CDR3 extends over 14 amino acids. V was pared by 0 bases and J by 4 bases, with 8 bases between. CDR3 amino acids: CASSLGTGNQPQHF. The CDR3 region has the DNA TGCGCCAGCAGCTTGGGTACAGGGAATCAGCCCCAGCATTTT.

The rearrangement joins TRBV5-8 to TRBJ2-3; a weak D match, TRBD1 (5 bases). Trimming took off 2 bases at V and 6 bases at J, with 13 bases between the two ends. Germline CDR1 SGHTS, CDR2 YDEGEE. The CDR3 length is 14 residues. CDR3 sequence (DNA): TGTGCCAGCAGCTTTGCAGGGCCCCCGGATACGCAGTATTTT. Protein: CASSFAGPPDTQYF.

The V gene is TRBV6-1, the J gene TRBJ2-1; the match to TRBD1 covers 10 bases. Germline CDR1 MNHNS, CDR2 SASEGT. V gave up 4 bases and J gave up 2 bases; unmatched junction bases: 5. The length of the CDR3 is 16 residues. CDR3 loop: CASSGPGQGTYNEQFF. The CDR3 bases are TGTGCCAGCAGTGGTCCGGGACAGGGGACCTACAATGAGCAGTTCTTC.

The chain links TRBV9 to TRBJ2-1; D might be TRBD2 (6 bases). V lost 3 bases and J lost 7, with 23 bases in between. CDR1 and CDR2 from the germline V gene are SGDLS and YYNGEE. The CDR3 contains 17 residues. Here the CDR3 reads CASSGVADPHGGNEQFF. In nucleotides, the CDR3 is TGTGCCAGCAGCGGAGTAGCTGATCCCCATGGGGGGAATGAGCAGTTCTTC.

The chain carries TRBV5-1 and TRBJ1-3, with D uncertain. V was shortened by 0 bases and J by 0 bases, with 7 bases between the two germline ends. Germline V lookup: CDR1 SGHRS, CDR2 YFSETQ. This CDR3 region has 15 residues. The CDR3 DNA reads TGCGCCAGCAGCTTGGGCCCGAGCTCTGGAAACACCATATATTTT. This gives the protein CASSLGPSSGNTIYF.

The V and J genes are TRBV5-1 and TRBJ1-6; D uncertain. V lost 0 bases to trimming and J lost 8 bases, with 12 bases between them. The CDR3 covers 15 residues. Germline assignment: CDR1 SGHRS and CDR2 YFSETQ. The CDR3 loop is CASSLGQERYSPLHF. CDR3 coding DNA: TGCGCCAGCAGCTTGGGCCAGGAAAGATATTCACCCCTCCACTTT.

This clone came up once. CDR3 in amino acids: CASSLAPGGYGYTF. The CDR3 coding sequence is TGTGCCAGCAGCTTAGCCCCAGGAGGCTATGGCTACACCTTC. V is TRBV7-9 and J is TRBJ1-2; D not resolved. Germline CDR1 SEHNR, CDR2 FQNEAQ (reference sequence). V lost 0 bases and J lost 4, with 9 bases in between. The CDR3 is made up of 14 amino acids. Looking up the rest from reference TRBV7-9 and TRBJ1-2 gives the full variable domain: DTGVSQNPRHKITKRGQNVTFRCDPISEHNRLYWYRQTLGQGPEFLTYFQNEAQLEKSRLLSDRFSAERPKGSFSTLEIQRTEQGDSAMYLCASSLAPGGYGYTFGSGTRLTVV.

This sequence joins TRBV5-6 and TRBJ2-2, with D tentatively TRBD1 (6 bases). Trimming stripped 6 bases from V and 0 bases from J, with 12 bases between. Germline CDR1 is SGHDT and CDR2 is YYEEEE. This CDR3 is built from 15 residues. CDR3 DNA: TGTGCCAGCATCGCAGGGGTAACGAACACCGGGGAGCTGTTTTTT. Translation gives CASIAGVTNTGELFF. The whole variable domain, filled in from reference TRBV5-6 and TRBJ2-2, reads DAGVTQSPTHLIKTRGQQVTLRCSPKSGHDTVSWYQQALGQGPQFIFQYYEEEERQRGNFPDRFSGHQFPNYSSELNVNALLLGDSALYLCASIAGVTNTGELFFGEGSRLTVL.

The rearrangement links TRBV18 to TRBJ2-1; TRBD1 matches at 12 bases. This CDR3 contains 15 residues. CDR1 KGHSH and CDR2 LQKENI come from the germline V gene. The junction had 2 bases not matched to a gene; V was cut back by 3 bases and J by 5 bases. The CDR3 DNA sequence: TGTGCCAGCTCACCGGGACAGGGGGCCCACAATGAGCAGTTCTTC. It codes for CASSPGQGAHNEQFF.

The chain is built from TRBV6-5 and TRBJ2-3; TRBD1 agrees at 9 bases. The ends lost 10 bases at V and 1 base at J; junction bases unmatched: 3. The length of the CDR3 is 13 residues. The V gene's germline CDR1 is MNHEY and CDR2 SVGAGI. The CDR3 nucleotides read TGTGCCACCAGGACAGGGGGCACAGATACGCAGTATTTT. Protein: CATRTGGTDTQYF.

This clone was detected a few times. This chain uses TRBV5-6 with TRBJ1-5; D might be TRBD1 (6 bases). Germline assignment: CDR1 SGHDT and CDR2 YYEEEE. The V end lost 4 bases, the J end lost 5 bases, and 13 bases lay between the germline ends. The CDR3 length is 14 residues. The CDR3 protein is CASSQQGWDQPQHF. The CDR3 DNA follows: TGTGCCAGCAGCCAACAGGGTTGGGATCAGCCCCAGCATTTT.

This chain links TRBV27 with TRBJ1-1; TRBD1 agrees at 10 bases. The CDR3 extends over 13 amino acids. From germline, CDR1 is MNHEY and CDR2 SMNVEV (reference sequence). J lost 7 bases, V lost 8 bases, and 7 bases had no gene match. CDR3 loop: CASWTGGYGEAFF. The CDR3, as DNA: TGTGCCAGCTGGACAGGGGGTTATGGTGAAGCTTTCTTT.

The chain has TRBV6-1 and TRBJ2-2, with 7 bases matching TRBD1. The length of the CDR3 is 16 residues. J lost 3 bases, V lost 1 base, and 5 bases had no gene match. Germline V gene data show CDR1 as MNHNS and CDR2 as SASEGT. CDR3: CASSEVAGGHTGELFF. CDR3 DNA sequence: TGTGCCAGCAGTGAAGTAGCAGGGGGTCACACCGGGGAGCTGTTTTTT.

The count of this clone is one. The V gene is TRBV3-1 (or the pseudogene TRBV3-2), the J gene TRBJ2-2; no firm D call. The CDR3 sequence is 14 residues long. The germline V gene has CDR1 LGHDT and CDR2 YNNKEL (reference sequence). V lost 4 bases, J lost 4 bases, and 10 bases lay in between. The CDR3 DNA reads as TGTGCCAGCAGCCCTACAGAGATCACCGGGGAGCTGTTTTTT. Its protein product is CASSPTEITGELFF.

V usage is TRBV9 and J usage is TRBJ1-1; 8 bases align to TRBD1. After removal of 4 bases from V and 5 bases from J, the junction contained 7 bases not matched to a gene. Germline CDR1 reads SGDLS; CDR2 reads YYNGEE. The CDR3 is 14 residues long. The CDR3 loop is CASSRGQGGTEAFF. CDR3 sequence (DNA): TGTGCCAGCAGCAGAGGACAGGGAGGGACTGAAGCTTTCTTT.

The V and J genes are TRBV27 and TRBJ2-3; D is perhaps TRBD1 (6 bases). This CDR3 is built from 17 residues. V gave up 1 base and J gave up 0 bases, with 14 bases separating them. Germline lookup yields CDR1 MNHEY and CDR2 SMNVEV (reference sequence). The CDR3 region is CASSLLRTAFSTDTQYF. The CDR3 region has the DNA TGTGCCAGCAGTTTATTAAGGACAGCGTTCAGCACAGATACGCAGTATTTT.

J is TRBJ1-5 and V is TRBV19; D unclear. Germline CDR1 reads LNHDA; CDR2 reads SQIVND (reference sequence). Trimming left V 4 bases short and J 3 bases short, with 10 bases between. The CDR3 sequence is 14 residues long. The CDR3 nucleotides read TGTGCCAGTAGTACCGAGGGATTCAATCAGCCCCAGCATTTT. This gives the protein CASSTEGFNQPQHF. The full variable domain, with the rest looked up from reference TRBV19 and TRBJ1-5, is DGGITQSPKYLFRKEGQNVTLSCEQNLNHDAMYWYRQDPGQGLRLIYYSQIVNDFQKGDIAEGYSVSREKKESFPLTVTSAQKNPTAFYLCASSTEGFNQPQHFGDGTRLSIL.

The CDR3 region is CAWSGAGGQTYNEQFF. As DNA, the CDR3 is TGTGCCTGGAGTGGTGCAGGGGGACAGACCTACAATGAGCAGTTCTTC. The chain recombines TRBV30 with TRBJ2-1, with 7 bases aligning to TRBD1. Germline CDR1 GTSNPN, CDR2 SVGIG (reference sequence). The CDR3 has 16 amino acids. J was trimmed by 2 bases and V by 1 base; bases with no gene match: 8. The full variable domain, with the rest looked up from reference TRBV30 and TRBJ2-1, is SQTIHQWPATLVQPVGSPLSLECTVEGTSNPNLYWYRQAAGRGLQLLFYSVGIGQISSEVPQNLSASRPQDRQFILSSKKLLLSDSGFYLCAWSGAGGQTYNEQFFGPGTRLTVL.

The CDR3: CATSRDRGTDTQYF. Written as DNA, the CDR3 is TGTGCCACCAGCAGAGATCGGGGCACAGATACGCAGTATTTT. The chain combines TRBV15 with TRBJ2-3; D gene unclear. The V gene's germline CDR1 is LNHNV and CDR2 YYDKDF (reference sequence). The CDR3 runs to 14 residues. Trimming stripped 0 bases from V and 1 base from J, with 5 bases between.

Concerning this clone: It is unclear where the CDR3 begins or ends on the DNA, so no DNA is shown, and the CDR3 is as TCRdb lists it. This chain uses TRBV30 with TRBJ2-7; the DNA was not used to check the table's D call, TRBD2. Both ends counted, the CDR3 spans 11 residues. Per the germline V gene, CDR1 is GTSNPN and CDR2 is SVGIG (reference sequence). The CDR3 sequence is CACSAGYEQYF.

The V gene is TRBV7-9, the J gene TRBJ2-6, with 7 nucleotides matching TRBD1. From germline, CDR1 is SEHNR and CDR2 FQNEAQ (reference sequence). J lost 0 bases, V lost 5 bases, and 10 bases had no gene match. This CDR3 region has 18 residues. The CDR3 is CASSSRQGPTSGANVLTF. The CDR3 DNA follows: TGTGCCAGCAGCAGTAGACAGGGACCTACCTCTGGGGCCAACGTCCTGACTTTC. Variable domain in full (rest from reference TRBV7-9 and TRBJ2-6): DTGVSQNPRHKITKRGQNVTFRCDPISEHNRLYWYRQTLGQGPEFLTYFQNEAQLEKSRLLSDRFSAERPKGSFSTLEIQRTEQGDSAMYLCASSSRQGPTSGANVLTFGAGSRLTVL.

The chain has TRBV12-5 and TRBJ2-7; no definite D call. CDR3 size: 12 residues. The germline V gene has CDR1 LGHNT and CDR2 FRNRAP. V shed 2 bases and J shed 2 bases, with 4 bases lying between them. CDR3 loop: CASGLRAYEQYF. CDR3 nucleotide sequence: TGTGCTAGTGGTTTGAGAGCCTACGAGCAGTACTTC.

The V gene is TRBV9, the J gene TRBJ2-1; 12 nucleotides line up with TRBD2. The CDR3 loop spans 18 amino acids. Unmatched junction bases numbered 6, after V lost 1 base and J lost 1 base. Germline CDR1 SGDLS, CDR2 YYNGEE. CDR3 loop: CASSVSRTSGVSYNEQFF. The CDR3 DNA sequence: TGTGCCAGCAGCGTATCCCGGACTAGCGGGGTTTCCTACAATGAGCAGTTCTTC. The full variable domain, rest sourced from reference TRBV9 and TRBJ2-1, is DSGVTQTPKHLITATGQRVTLRCSPRSGDLSVYWYQQSLDQGLQFLIQYYNGEERAKGNILERFSAQQFPDLHSELNLSSLELGDSALYFCASSVSRTSGVSYNEQFFGPGTRLTVL.

V is TRBV10-1 and J is TRBJ2-3; D remains unclear. The V and J ends lost 3 bases and 0 bases respectively, with 7 bases between them. This CDR3 has 14 amino acids. The germline V gene encodes CDR1 WNHNN and CDR2 SYGVQD (reference sequence). In DNA form, the CDR3 reads TGCGCCAGCAGTGATGTCAGAAGCACAGATACGCAGTATTTT. Translation: CASSDVRSTDTQYF.

The chain combines TRBV9 with TRBJ2-3; 7 bases are shared with TRBD1. CDR1 is SGDLS and CDR2 is YYNGEE in the germline V gene. Trimming cost V 0 bases and J 2 bases; bases outside gene matches: 6. This CDR3 is 16 amino acids long. The CDR3 sequence is CASSVDGTATTDTQYF. CDR3 DNA sequence: TGTGCCAGCAGCGTAGACGGGACAGCAACCACAGATACGCAGTATTTT.